The 3 T cell receptor beta chains below were found in one sample sequenced in a study of T-cell reconstitution after alpha-beta-depleted transplantation in children listed by TCRdb under 2016. The treatment or condition label corresponds to: allogeneic hematopoietic cell transplantation with graft depleted of TCRalphabeta T cells and CD19 B cells. The protocol used for the library was PCR. The reads were generated on an Illumina HiSeq 2500. TCR libraries were prepared with molecular barcoding, using unique molecular identifiers to normalize TCRbeta repertoire quantification. TCRdb reanalyzed the raw reads on its own, using fastp at Q25 for trimming and MiXCR for clone calling, and kept in-frame beta chains. Each CDR3 protein gets just one entry, which takes the most common genes and DNA from the rows behind it. Counted in this sample were hundreds of thousands of distinct CDR3 sequences; 20% to 25% of them appeared once. The ten top clones hold roughly an eighth of the sample.

The sample here was PBMCs, mostly from graft donor cells, taken 360 days after TCRalphabeta/CD19-depleted stem cell transplant. The source of these receptors is a boy in the first two years of life who had a stem cell transplant for acute myeloid leukemia, so the T cells may come from the graft donor.

This clonotype came up a few times. This chain joins TRBV20-1 and TRBJ2-5; D remains unclear. Germline assignment: CDR1 DFQATT and CDR2 SNEGSKA (reference sequence). This CDR3 region has 11 residues. V gave up 6 bases and J gave up 1 base, with 6 bases separating them. CDR3 DNA sequence: TGCAGTGCCATCTCCCAAGAGACCCAGTACTTC. It codes for CSAISQETQYF.

This clonotype has at least ten counts. The chain uses TRBV12-3 or TRBV12-4 and TRBJ2-5; TRBD2 agrees at 8 bases. V dropped 8 bases and J dropped 4; count of bases not matched to a gene: 9. The CDR3 has 14 amino acids. The CDR3 spells CASGKSGGRETQYF. The CDR3, as DNA: TGTGCCAGCGGAAAAAGCGGGGGAAGAGAGACCCAGTACTTC.

In its sample, this clonotype was seen many times. This sequence joins TRBV29-1 and TRBJ2-4, with 7 bases aligning to TRBD1. The CDR3 loop spans 13 amino acids. V gave up 4 bases and J gave up 1 base; unmatched junction bases: 1. CDR1 is SQVTM, CDR2 ANQGSEA, per germline. DNA of the CDR3: TGCAGCGTTGGACAGGGTGCCAAAAACATTCAGTACTTC. This encodes CSVGQGAKNIQYF.